This TCR beta chain originates from a study of blood T cell repertoires in COVID-19. Authors' processing steps: Estimation of nucleated cell counts relied on the amplification of reference gene primers. Profiled with immunoSEQ multiplex PCR; TCRdb holds only in-frame clones, not every one. D and trimming were read from the DNA, whereas the V and J calls and clone size are those reported in that table. The table records around 300,000 clones, roughly 90% of them present only once. Trimming at V came to 3 bases and at J to 6 bases, leaving 4 bases not matched to a gene. Germline CDR1 GTSNPN, CDR2 SVGIG (reference sequence). The CDR3 length is 12 residues.

The clonotype was recovered from a woman aged 25-40 years with COVID-19, enrolled during active disease. V gene TRBV30 combines with J gene TRBJ1-2; 7 positions match TRBD1. The specimen was peripheral blood. The CDR3 coding sequence is TGTGCCTGGAGCCAGGGGGGCGATGGCTACACCTTC. Encoded protein: CAWSQGGDGYTF.